This passage covers 13 T cell receptor beta chains from one sample sequenced in a study of Ad26.COV2.S vaccination and SARS-CoV-2 variants. The data were produced by immunoSEQ multiplex PCR, yet TCRdb's version contains in-frame clones alone and is incomplete. The repertoire holds about 480,000 clones, with around nine tenths as singletons. Specified treatment: around 19 received Ad26.COV2.S at low or high dose, single or two shots; 5 received placebo; per-sample allocation not given. Specimen acquisition occurred on day 63 following the initial vaccine or placebo injection. The material sequenced was peripheral blood, taken in a trial of Ad26.COV2.S vaccine versus placebo. The source of these receptors is a person between 18 and 60 years old who received the Ad26.COV2.S COVID-19 vaccine or a placebo.

V is TRBV19 and J is TRBJ1-4, with D possibly matching TRBD1 (5 bases). Trimming shortened V by 0 bases and J by 8 bases, and 10 bases separated the two germline ends. The CDR3 runs to 14 residues. Germline V gives CDR1 LNHDA, CDR2 SQIVND (reference sequence). CDR3 sequence (DNA): TGTGCCAGTAGTATAGATCGGACATACGAAAAACTGTTTTTT. Protein product: CASSIDRTYEKLFF. The whole variable domain, filled in from reference TRBV19 and TRBJ1-4, reads DGGITQSPKYLFRKEGQNVTLSCEQNLNHDAMYWYRQDPGQGLRLIYYSQIVNDFQKGDIAEGYSVSREKKESFPLTVTSAQKNPTAFYLCASSIDRTYEKLFFGSGTQLSVL.

The rearrangement links TRBV6-6 to TRBJ2-3; TRBD2 matches 13 bases. The trim removed 5 bases at V and 4 bases at J, leaving 6 bases unmatched. This CDR3 contains 16 residues. CDR1 MNHNY and CDR2 SVGAGI come from the germline V gene (reference sequence). CDR3 residues: CASSPNGLAGADTQYF. The CDR3 DNA sequence: TGTGCCAGCAGTCCAAACGGACTAGCGGGAGCAGATACGCAGTATTTT.

This chain joins TRBV29-1 and TRBJ1-2; a weak D match, TRBD1 (5 bases). The CDR3 is 14 residues long. The ends were cut back, 7 bases at V and 6 bases at J, with 21 bases in the middle. CDR1 is SQVTM, CDR2 ANQGSEA, per germline. The CDR3 region is CSARTSRAFHGYTF. CDR3 nucleotides: TGCAGCGCCCGGACGTCCAGGGCGTTTCATGGCTACACCTTC. Full variable domain (missing parts from reference TRBV29-1 and TRBJ1-2): SAVISQKPSRDICQRGTSLTIQCQVDSQVTMMFWYRQQPGQSLTLIATANQGSEATYESGFVIDKFPISRPNLTFSTLTVSNMSPEDSSIYLCSARTSRAFHGYTFGSGTRLTVV.

The chain carries TRBV14 and TRBJ2-2; possible D gene TRBD2, 6 bases. Per the germline V gene, CDR1 is SGHDN and CDR2 is FVKESK. V was trimmed by 4 bases and J by 4 bases, leaving 10 bases between them. This CDR3 is built from 14 residues. CDR3 bases: TGTGCCAGCAGCCCCCGGGACTTCACCGGGGAGCTGTTTTTT. This gives the protein CASSPRDFTGELFF. Drawing the rest from reference TRBV14 and TRBJ2-2, the complete variable domain is EAGVTQFPSHSVIEKGQTVTLRCDPISGHDNLYWYRRVMGKEIKFLLHFVKESKQDESGMPNNRFLAERTGGTYSTLKVQPAELEDSGVYFCASSPRDFTGELFFGEGSRLTVL.

This chain uses TRBV6-5 with TRBJ2-1; TRBD1 aligns across 11 bases. Germline values: CDR1 MNHEY, CDR2 SVGAGI. J gave up 6 bases and V 8 bases, and 9 bases lay outside the gene matches. CDR3 length equals 15 residues. CDR3 region: CASETGQGAINEQFF. DNA for the CDR3: TGTGCCAGCGAAACCGGACAGGGGGCAATCAATGAGCAGTTCTTC.

The DNA of the CDR3 is TGTGCCAGCAGCTTAAGCGACGGCCTCACCTACGAGCAGTACTTC. Translating gives CASSLSDGLTYEQYF. V usage is TRBV7-9 and J usage is TRBJ2-7; no firm D call. CDR3 length: 15 amino acids. Germline-derived CDR1 and CDR2 are SEHNR and FQNEAQ (reference sequence). V lost 2 bases to trimming and J lost 2 bases, with 13 bases between them.

The chain couples TRBV30 to TRBJ1-5, with 12 bases that match TRBD1. Germline values: CDR1 GTSNPN, CDR2 SVGIG (reference sequence). The CDR3 is made up of 17 amino acids. With 1 base clipped from V and 4 bases from J, the junction kept 8 bases outside the gene matches. In nucleotides, the CDR3 is TGTGCCTGGAGTGGGGGACAGGGGGCGCCTAGGAATCAGCCCCAGCATTTT. Translated: CAWSGGQGAPRNQPQHF.

V and J are TRBV12-3 or TRBV12-4 and TRBJ2-1; 7 bases match TRBD1. After removal of 6 bases from V and 6 bases from J, the junction contained 5 bases not matched to a gene. This CDR3 comprises 13 residues. CDR3 amino acids: CASRSTGRNEQFF. The DNA for the CDR3 is TGTGCCAGCAGGTCGACAGGGCGCAATGAGCAGTTCTTC.

The chain combines TRBV6-2 or TRBV6-3 with TRBJ1-1; TRBD1 aligns across 7 bases. This CDR3 region has 19 residues. Losses at the gene ends were 2 bases for V and 2 bases for J; bases not matched to a gene: 17. Germline-derived CDR1 and CDR2 are MNHEY and SVGEGT. The CDR3 region is CASSYLLTGTGNANTEAFF. The DNA for the CDR3 is TGTGCCAGCAGTTACCTCCTGACAGGGACGGGGAACGCTAACACTGAAGCTTTCTTT.

The rearrangement links TRBV28 to TRBJ2-7, with D tentatively TRBD2 (5 bases). The CDR3 totals 12 residues. The V end lost 8 bases, the J end lost 2 bases, and 10 bases lay between the germline ends. Germline V gene lookup returns CDR1 MDHEN and CDR2 SYDVKM. The CDR3 DNA follows: TGTGCCAGCGAGGGAGTTCCCTACGAGCAGTACTTC. It codes for CASEGVPYEQYF.

The rearrangement links TRBV5-1 to TRBJ2-1, with 7 bases matching TRBD2. Germline V gene lookup returns CDR1 SGHRS and CDR2 YFSETQ. V dropped 0 bases and J dropped 3; count of bases not matched to a gene: 3. CDR3 length: 15 residues. For the CDR3, the DNA is TGCGCCAGCAGCTTGGGGACGGGAGGCTACAATGAGCAGTTCTTC. Translation gives CASSLGTGGYNEQFF.

V gene TRBV28 combines with J gene TRBJ1-6, with no clear D. V was clipped by 3 bases and J by 0 bases, with 12 bases between them. Per germline, CDR1 MDHEN and CDR2 SYDVKM. The CDR3 consists of 17 residues. CDR3 sequence reads: CASSFDRISSYNSPLHF. DNA for the CDR3: TGTGCCAGCAGTTTCGATAGAATAAGCTCCTATAATTCACCCCTCCACTTT.

The chain is built from TRBV20-1 and TRBJ2-5; D gene unclear. Trimming cost V 6 bases and J 7 bases, with 9 bases left between them. Germline values: CDR1 DFQATT, CDR2 SNEGSKA (reference sequence). This CDR3 has 10 residues. The CDR3 DNA reads TGCAGTGCCGCGCGCGGGACCCAGTACTTC. Translating gives CSAARGTQYF.